This T cell receptor beta chain is from a study of T cell responses to AZD1222 COVID-19 vaccine. Turning to this clone: No antigen is known for it.

CDR3 size: 16 residues. Germline assignment: CDR1 SGHNT and CDR2 YYREEE (reference sequence). The junction had 10 bases not matched to a gene; V was cut back by 4 bases and J by 5 bases. Study results and limitations: Within unmutated variant regions lay the reported targets of nearly half of spike-specific TCRs. Donor demographics were predominantly white British with a female majority; clonal diversity may be underestimated. Spike-specific TCR breadth rose after two AZD1222 doses, and depth rose as well.

Generated by immunoSEQ multiplex PCR, the TCRdb table keeps only in-frame clones and is missing some. The sample lists about 150,000 clones; approximately 92% were seen once. This clonotype was obtained from an adult who received the AZD1222 COVID-19 vaccine. The sequencing used peripheral blood, collected 28 days after the second AZD1222 dose. The rearrangement joins TRBV5-4 to TRBJ2-5, with 11 nucleotides matching TRBD2. CDR3 nucleotide sequence: TGTGCCAGCAGCCCGGAACTAGCGGGAGCGTATGAGACCCAGTACTTC. Translated: CASSPELAGAYETQYF.